Below are 10 T cell receptor beta chains sequenced from a single sample in a study of T cells in Graves' hyperthyroidism and ophthalmopathy. RNA transcripts yielded amplified TCR beta CDR3 regions. HTBI primers were the set used in a first-round RT-PCR of the TCR CDR3. MiXCR, run by TCRdb on the multiplex PCR reads, gives a single entry per CDR3 protein. Of about 210,000 distinct CDR3 sequences listed, approximately 17% are singletons. Sequenced: blood. The receptors here all came from a man in his forties or fifties with Graves' hyperthyroidism.

This chain connects TRBV11-3 to TRBJ2-7; D possibly corresponds to TRBD2 (6 bases). The CDR3 totals 15 residues. Germline V gene sequence: CDR1 SGHNT, CDR2 YENEEA. The germline V and J ends were trimmed by 3 bases and 0 bases, with 12 bases remaining between them. CDR3 nucleotide sequence: TGTGCCAGCAGCTTGGGGGAGGCCATCTCCTACGAGCAGTACTTC. Encoded protein: CASSLGEAISYEQYF.

Only a few counts were recorded for this clonotype. The CDR3 region has the DNA TGTGCCAGCAGGGAACAGGGGGCCTGGGGAGAAAAACTGTTTTTT. It codes for CASREQGAWGEKLFF. This sequence joins TRBV28 and TRBJ1-4; TRBD1 agrees at 9 bases. The V gene end was trimmed by 6 bases and the J gene end by 8 bases; junction bases not matched to a gene: 10. Germline CDR1 MDHEN, CDR2 SYDVKM. The CDR3 is 15 residues long.

This clonotype was detected many times. The gene calls are TRBV3-1 and TRBJ2-7; 9 bases agree with TRBD1. Germline V CDR1 and CDR2: LGHDT, YNNKEL (reference sequence). This CDR3 is built from 14 residues. V lost 3 bases and J lost 2; bases outside the gene matches: 2. CDR3 region: CASSHWDRAYEQYF. The DNA for the CDR3 is TGTGCCAGCAGCCATTGGGACAGGGCCTACGAGCAGTACTTC.

The V gene is TRBV4-1, the J gene TRBJ2-1; D is perhaps TRBD1 (6 bases). Trimming left V 0 bases short and J 0 bases short, with 18 bases between. The CDR3 consists of 19 residues. The germline V gene has CDR1 MGHRA and CDR2 YSYEKL. The CDR3 reads CASSQDDGQRLSSYNEQFF. CDR3 in DNA: TGCGCCAGCAGCCAAGATGATGGACAGCGTTTGAGCTCCTACAATGAGCAGTTCTTC.

The chain links TRBV7-9 to TRBJ2-5; TRBD1 or TRBD2 may be the D gene (5 bases each). The V end was cut by 5 bases, the J end by 13 bases, with 23 bases between. CDR1 and CDR2 (germline): SEHNR, FQNEAQ (reference sequence). CDR3 size: 14 residues. The CDR3 DNA sequence: TGTGCCAGCAGCGAAGAGGGACGGCTCCCAGCTCCGTACTTC. It specifies CASSEEGRLPAPYF.

As to this clonotype: A much bigger clone sits one base away, suggesting this may be a read error. The rearrangement links TRBV5-4 to TRBJ1-1; 7 bases map to TRBD1. The CDR3 is 14 residues long. Per germline, CDR1 SGHNT and CDR2 YYREEE (reference sequence). CDR3 in amino acids: CAISFQGVNTEAFF. CDR3 DNA sequence: TGTGCCATCAGCTTCCAGGGGGTAAACACTGAAGCTTTCTTT.

The V gene is TRBV4-1, the J gene TRBJ2-7; D remains ambiguous. Germline-derived CDR1 and CDR2 are MGHRA and YSYEKL. V lost 1 base and J lost 3, with 10 bases in between. CDR3 size: 14 residues. This CDR3 reads CASSQVSDGYEQYF. The CDR3 bases are TGCGCCAGCAGCCAAGTTTCGGACGGCTACGAGCAGTACTTC.

This clonotype was seen ten or more times. V usage is TRBV24-1 and J usage is TRBJ2-7; 11 bases match TRBD2. After removal of 5 bases from V and 3 bases from J, the junction contained 5 bases not matched to a gene. CDR1 and CDR2 (germline): KGHDR, SFDVKD. The CDR3 length is 15 residues. The CDR3 is CATSGGTSGYYEQYF. The CDR3 nucleotides read TGTGCCACCAGTGGCGGGACTAGCGGATACTACGAGCAGTACTTC.

The chain joins TRBV28 to TRBJ2-2; 7 nucleotides agree with TRBD1. V dropped 4 bases and J dropped 3; count of bases not matched to a gene: 8. This CDR3 is 16 amino acids long. The germline V gene has CDR1 MDHEN and CDR2 SYDVKM. CDR3 coding DNA: TGTGCCAGCAGTTCTCACCCTACAGGGGACACCGGGGAGCTGTTTTTT. Its translation: CASSSHPTGDTGELFF.

V is TRBV30 and J is TRBJ1-4, with 9 nucleotides matching TRBD1. Germline V gives CDR1 GTSNPN, CDR2 SVGIG (reference sequence). The CDR3 extends over 17 amino acids. V lost 0 bases to trimming and J lost 4 bases; unmatched junction nucleotides: 9. The CDR3 bases are TGTGCCTGGAGTGTACGAGGGACAGGGCCTTTTAATGAAAAACTGTTTTTT. Amino acid sequence: CAWSVRGTGPFNEKLFF.